The source of this T cell receptor (beta chain) is a study of post-analysis software for immune sequencing data (dated by TCRdb to between 2015 and 2016). With regard to the full study: Relapsing-remitting, secondary progressive and progressive-relapsing multiple sclerosis were recorded as disease courses, and subtype annotation was lacking for some patients. The patient repertoires were compared against about 10 previously published healthy control repertoires obtained from donors aged 6 to 25 years. A subset of samples was prepared in parallel using single-end sample barcoding, then pooled and co-amplified after Illumina adapter ligation.

The investigation overall reported the following: Direct clustering with F measure showed strong co-clustering of samples prepared in the same batch, prompting a batch-effect correction. Normalized Chao1 diversity was significantly lower in multiple sclerosis patients than controls, suggesting substantial peripheral T-cell clonal expansion. Significantly higher frequencies in patients than in controls were found for roughly five TRBV segments, including TRBV5-6, TRBV5-1 and TRBV20-1. The multiple sclerosis patient group was slightly younger than the control group.

TCR beta repertoires were profiled from peripheral blood of 10 to 15 young patients with multiple sclerosis to demonstrate the VDJtools post-analysis software. The multiple sclerosis patients were children and adolescents between about 6 and 15 years of age. From V the trimming removes 3 bases and from J it removes 0 bases, while the gene matches leave 15 bases of the junction unaccounted for. CDR1 and CDR2 are drawn from the germline V gene: SGDLS, YYNGEE. From cysteine to phenylalanine, the CDR3 is 18 amino acids long. Left in the record is the CDR3 DNA by itself, 54 bases read in frame from the first base. Libraries were made using PCR. For sequencing, an Illumina HiSeq 2500 was employed. To reduce PCR and sequencing biases, unique molecular identifiers were incorporated into the TCR beta cDNA libraries. Every 1 to 10 million input T cells yielded approximately 500,000 cDNA molecules, meaning each molecule approximated one T cell. The patient libraries were prepared and sequenced using the same protocol as the earlier healthy control dataset. Samples belonging to the same batch were prepared together, multiplexed and sequenced on a shared HiSeq lane. The authors processed their data as follows. Raw barcoded reads were processed with MIGEC, discarding single-read molecular identifier groups before consensus assembly and CDR3 extraction. Clonotype tables were post-analysed with VDJtools, and diversity was normalized by down-sampling all datasets to the smallest sample size. In repertoire overlap clustering, CDR3 amino acid sequences, but not nucleotide sequences, were matched to correct batch-related cross-sample contamination. TCRdb reprocessing: public reads trimmed at Q25 with fastp, clones called with MiXCR, in-frame beta chains kept. Every CDR3 protein is listed once, alongside the most common genes and DNA of its rows. These V and J calls rely on TCRdb rather than the paper's analysis. The sample records about 820,000 distinct CDR3 sequences, around 50% of which are singletons. The top ten hold around 4.5% of the sample.

This clonotype was detected only a few times. Its binding antigen is unknown. No qualities accompany the bases; no much larger clone lies one base away. The sequenced sample consisted of blood. The chain is made from TRBV9 and TRBJ2-7, and 7 bases in between align with TRBD2. The sequence was collected from a girl under 18 with multiple sclerosis. Read as DNA, the sequence is TGTGCCAGCAGCGCATACGGTGGAAAGAGCGGGAACTCCTACGAGCAGTACTTC. This gives the protein CASSAYGGKSGNSYEQYF. Beyond the CDR3, the reference TRBV9 and TRBJ2-7 genes provide the residues; the full variable domain reads: DSGVTQTPKHLITATGQRVTLRCSPRSGDLSVYWYQQSLDQGLQFLIQYYNGEERAKGNILERFSAQQFPDLHSELNLSSLELGDSALYFCASSAYGGKSGNSYEQYFGPGTRLTVT.